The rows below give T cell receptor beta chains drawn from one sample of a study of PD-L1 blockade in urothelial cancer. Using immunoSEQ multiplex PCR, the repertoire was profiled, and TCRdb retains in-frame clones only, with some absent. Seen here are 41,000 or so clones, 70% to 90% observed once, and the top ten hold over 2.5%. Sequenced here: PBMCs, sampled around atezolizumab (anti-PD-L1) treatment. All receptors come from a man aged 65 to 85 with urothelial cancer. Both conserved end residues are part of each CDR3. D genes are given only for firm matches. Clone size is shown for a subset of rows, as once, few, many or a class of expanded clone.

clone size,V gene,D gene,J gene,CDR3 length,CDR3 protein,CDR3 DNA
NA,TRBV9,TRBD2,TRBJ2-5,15,CASSVVAGGPETQYF,TGTGCCAGCAGCGTAGTGGCGGGAGGGCCCGAGACCCAGTACTTC
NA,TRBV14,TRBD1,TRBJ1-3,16,CASSQDQGATGNTIYF,TGTGCCAGCAGCCAAGATCAGGGGGCCACTGGAAACACCATATATTTT
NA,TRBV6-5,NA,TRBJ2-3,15,CASSYSSHPTDTQYF,TGTGCCAGCAGTTACTCGAGTCACCCCACAGATACGCAGTATTTT
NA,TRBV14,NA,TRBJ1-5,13,CASSQGRYQPQHF,TGTGCCAGCAGCCAGGGCCGCTATCAGCCCCAGCATTTT
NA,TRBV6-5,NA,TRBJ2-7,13,CASSLAPRYEQYF,TGTGCCAGCAGTTTGGCCCCACGTTACGAGCAGTACTTC
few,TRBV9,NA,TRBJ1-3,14,CASSPSTEGNTIYF,TGTGCCAGCAGCCCATCGACAGAGGGAAACACCATATATTTT
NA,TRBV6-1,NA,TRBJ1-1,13,CASSELWNTEAFF,TGTGCCAGCAGTGAACTGTGGAACACTGAAGCTTTCTTT
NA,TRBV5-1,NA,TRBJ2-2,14,CASSGIRGTGELFF,TGCGCCAGCAGCGGAATCAGGGGAACCGGGGAGCTGTTTTTT
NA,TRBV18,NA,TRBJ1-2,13,CASSPSGANGYTF,TGTGCCAGCTCACCATCAGGGGCCAATGGCTACACCTTC
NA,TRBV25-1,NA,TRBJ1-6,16,CASSRESSSYNSPLHF,TGTGCCAGCAGTCGGGAGTCTAGCTCCTATAATTCACCCCTCCACTTT
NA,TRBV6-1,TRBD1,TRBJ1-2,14,CASFQSGGNYGYTF,TGTGCCAGCTTTCAATCAGGGGGCAACTATGGCTACACCTTC
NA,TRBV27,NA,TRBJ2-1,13,CASSISSYNEQFF,TGTGCCAGCAGTATTAGCTCCTACAATGAACAGTTCTTC
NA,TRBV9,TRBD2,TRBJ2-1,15,CASSVGLAGVNEQFF,TGTGCCAGCAGCGTAGGACTAGCGGGGGTCAATGAGCAGTTCTTC
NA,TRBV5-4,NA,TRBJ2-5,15,CASSLAQGSKETQYF,TGTGCCAGCAGCTTGGCACAGGGTTCTAAAGAGACCCAGTACTTC
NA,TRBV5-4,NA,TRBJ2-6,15,CASSPQVPGANVLTF,TGTGCCAGCAGCCCTCAGGTCCCTGGGGCCAACGTCCTGACTTTC
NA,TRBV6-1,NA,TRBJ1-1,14,CASSGARVATEAFF,TGTGCCAGCAGTGGAGCGAGGGTTGCCACTGAAGCTTTCTTT
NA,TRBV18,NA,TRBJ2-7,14,CASSWGTQSYEQYF,TGTGCCAGCTCCTGGGGGACTCAATCCTACGAGCAGTACTTC
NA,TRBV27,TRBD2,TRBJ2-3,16,CASSFSRTSGRNTQYF,TGTGCCAGCAGTTTCTCCCGGACTAGCGGGAGAAATACGCAGTATTTT
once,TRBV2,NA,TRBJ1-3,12,CASRGTIDTIYF,TGTGCCAGCAGGGGCACAATCGACACCATATATTTT
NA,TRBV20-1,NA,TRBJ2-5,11,CSGPLSETQYF,TGCAGTGGGCCGCTCTCAGAGACCCAGTACTTC
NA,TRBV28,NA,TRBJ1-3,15,CASSWGGLAGNTIYF,TGTGCCAGCAGTTGGGGGGGGCTAGCTGGAAACACCATATATTTT
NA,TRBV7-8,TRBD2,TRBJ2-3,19,CASSLTGTSGMRGTDTQYF,TGTGCCAGCAGCTTAACCGGGACTAGCGGAATGCGCGGCACAGATACGCAGTATTTT
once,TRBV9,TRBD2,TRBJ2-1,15,CASSVERERYNEQFF,TGTGCCAGCAGCGTAGAGCGGGAGCGGTACAATGAGCAGTTCTTC
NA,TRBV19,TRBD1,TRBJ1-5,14,CASSIGGGYQPQHF,TGTGCCAGTAGTATAGGAGGGGGCTATCAGCCCCAGCATTTT
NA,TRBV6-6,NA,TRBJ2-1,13,CASVRNRVDEQFF,TGTGCCAGCGTGCGTAACAGGGTCGATGAGCAGTTCTTC
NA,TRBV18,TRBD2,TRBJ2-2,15,CASSPTGGDTGELFF,TGTGCCAGCTCACCAACGGGGGGAGACACCGGGGAGCTGTTTTTT
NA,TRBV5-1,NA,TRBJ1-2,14,CASSLPSRSYGYTF,TGCGCCAGCAGCTTGCCTAGCAGATCCTATGGCTACACCTTC
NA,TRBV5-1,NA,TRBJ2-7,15,CASSLNREMAYEQYF,TGCGCCAGCAGCCTTAACAGGGAAATGGCCTACGAGCAGTACTTC
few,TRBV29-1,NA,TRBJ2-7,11,CSVIRGWEQYF,TGCAGCGTTATTAGGGGATGGGAGCAGTACTTC
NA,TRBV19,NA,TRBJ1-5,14,CASSTYRPGQPQHF,TGTGCCAGTAGTACCTACAGGCCAGGTCAGCCCCAGCATTTT
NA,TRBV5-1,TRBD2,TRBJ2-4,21,CASSLDRRVAGGGDAKNIQYF,TGCGCCAGCAGCTTGGATCGGCGTGTAGCGGGAGGCGGAGATGCCAAAAACATTCAGTACTTC
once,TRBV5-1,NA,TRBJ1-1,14,CASSLTGQNTEAFF,TGCGCCAGCAGCTTGACTGGACAGAACACTGAAGCTTTCTTT
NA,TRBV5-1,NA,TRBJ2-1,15,CASSLAGSLYNEQFF,TGCGCCAGCAGCTTGGCGGGGAGCCTTTACAATGAGCAGTTCTTC
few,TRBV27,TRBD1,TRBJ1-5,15,CASSRSGTGEQPQHF,TGTGCCAGCAGTCGATCCGGGACAGGGGAGCAGCCCCAGCATTTT
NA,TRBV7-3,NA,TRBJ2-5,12,CASSFGISPQYF,TGTGCCAGCAGCTTCGGGATATCTCCCCAGTACTTC
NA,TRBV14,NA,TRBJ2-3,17,CASSLRSPGLSTDTQYF,TGTGCCAGCAGCCTTCGTTCACCGGGACTCAGCACAGATACGCAGTATTTT
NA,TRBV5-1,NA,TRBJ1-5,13,CASSPQGDQPQHF,TGCGCCAGCAGCCCCCAAGGGGATCAGCCCCAGCATTTT
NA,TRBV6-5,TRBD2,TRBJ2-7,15,CASSYSGLVDYEQYF,TGTGCCAGCAGTTACTCTGGACTAGTAGACTACGAGCAGTACTTC
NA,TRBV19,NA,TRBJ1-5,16,CASSLRTGSNNQPQHF,TGTGCCAGTAGTCTACGGACGGGGAGTAACAATCAGCCCCAGCATTTT
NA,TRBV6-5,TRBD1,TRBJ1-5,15,CASSSSTGGHQPQHF,TGTGCCAGCAGTTCCTCGACAGGGGGCCATCAGCCCCAGCATTTT
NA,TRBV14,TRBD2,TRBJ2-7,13,CASSQAGGHEQYF,TGTGCCAGCAGCCAAGCGGGGGGGCACGAGCAGTACTTC
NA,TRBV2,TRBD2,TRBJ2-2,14,CASIWEGNTGELFF,TGTGCCAGCATCTGGGAGGGGAACACCGGGGAGCTGTTTTTT
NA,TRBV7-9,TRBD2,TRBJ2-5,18,CASSSPPRGSGRWKTQYF,TGTGCCAGCAGCTCGCCCCCCCGGGGTAGCGGGAGATGGAAGACCCAGTACTTC
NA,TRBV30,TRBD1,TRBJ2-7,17,CAWSTRTGLWGAYEQYF,TGTGCCTGGAGTACCCGGACAGGACTCTGGGGCGCTTACGAGCAGTACTTC
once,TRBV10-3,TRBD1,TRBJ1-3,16,CAISPIGTDSGNTIYF,TGTGCCATCAGTCCTATCGGGACAGACTCTGGAAACACCATATATTTT
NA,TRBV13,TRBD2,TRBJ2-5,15,CASSLGLAGVETQYF,TGTGCCAGCAGCTTGGGACTAGCGGGAGTTGAGACCCAGTACTTC
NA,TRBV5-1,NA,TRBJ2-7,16,CASSQPGDSPSYEQYF,TGCGCCAGCAGCCAACCCGGGGACTCCCCCTCCTACGAGCAGTACTTC
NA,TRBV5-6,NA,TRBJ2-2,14,CASSWRSSTGELFF,TGTGCCAGCAGCTGGCGGAGTAGCACCGGGGAGCTGTTTTTT
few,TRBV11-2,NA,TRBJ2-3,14,CASSHLLSPHTQYF,TGTGCCAGCAGCCACCTCCTTAGCCCACATACGCAGTATTTT
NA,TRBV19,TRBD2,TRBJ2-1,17,CASSRSGEGSSYNEQFF,TGTGCCAGTAGTAGGAGCGGGGAGGGGAGCTCCTACAATGAGCAGTTCTTC
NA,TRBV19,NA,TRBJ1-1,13,CASSVTFNTEAFF,TGTGCCAGTAGTGTCACATTCAACACTGAAGCTTTCTTT
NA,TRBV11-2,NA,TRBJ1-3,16,CASSFSQGSSGNTIYF,TGTGCCAGCAGCTTTTCACAGGGATCCTCTGGAAACACCATATATTTT
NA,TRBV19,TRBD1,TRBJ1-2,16,CASSNRGQGINYGYTF,TGTGCCAGTAGCAATAGGGGACAGGGGATTAACTATGGCTACACCTTC
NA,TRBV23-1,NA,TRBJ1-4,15,CASSFPSTSNEKLFF,TGCGCCAGCAGCTTTCCTAGTACTTCTAATGAAAAACTGTTTTTT
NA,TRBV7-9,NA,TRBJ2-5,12,CATRGLSETQYF,TGTGCCACACGAGGTCTTTCGGAGACCCAGTACTTC
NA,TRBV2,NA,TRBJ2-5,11,CASSLQETQYF,TGTGCCAGCAGTTTACAAGAGACCCAGTACTTC
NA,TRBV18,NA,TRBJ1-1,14,CASSPRGGNTEAFF,TGTGCCAGCTCACCCCGGGGGGGGAACACTGAAGCTTTCTTT
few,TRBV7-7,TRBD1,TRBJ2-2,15,CASSLNRGNTGELFF,TGTGCTAGCAGCTTAAACAGGGGAAACACCGGGGAGCTGTTTTTT
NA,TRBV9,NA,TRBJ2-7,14,CASSVETGTYEQYF,TGTGCCAGCAGCGTAGAGACAGGAACCTACGAGCAGTACTTC
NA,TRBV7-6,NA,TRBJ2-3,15,CASSLGGGGTDTQYF,TGTGCCAGCAGCTTGGGGGGTGGTGGCACAGATACGCAGTATTTT